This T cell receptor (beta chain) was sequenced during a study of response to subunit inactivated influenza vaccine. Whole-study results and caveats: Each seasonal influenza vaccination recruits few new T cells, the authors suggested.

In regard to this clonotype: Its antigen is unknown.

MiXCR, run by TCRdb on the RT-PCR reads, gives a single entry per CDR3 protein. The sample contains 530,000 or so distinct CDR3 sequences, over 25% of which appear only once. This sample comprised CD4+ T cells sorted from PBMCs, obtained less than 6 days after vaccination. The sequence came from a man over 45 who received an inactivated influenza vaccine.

Here the CDR3 DNA reads TGTGCCAGCAGCCAAGTGGAGGGAACCGGGGAGCTGTTTTTT. This codes for CASSQVEGTGELFF. The J gene is TRBJ2-2, the V gene TRBV3-1; a possible D gene is TRBD2 (6 bases). Germline lookup yields CDR1 LGHDT and CDR2 YNNKEL (reference sequence). The CDR3 spans 14 residues. The germline V and J ends were trimmed by 1 base and 5 bases, with 8 bases remaining between them. Variable domain in full (rest from reference TRBV3-1 and TRBJ2-2): DTAVSQTPKYLVTQMGNDKSIKCEQNLGHDTMYWYKQDSKKFLKIMFSYNNKELIINETVPNRFSPKSPDKAHLNLHINSLELGDSAVYFCASSQVEGTGELFFGEGSRLTVL.